This section outlines one TCR beta chain sequence together with its context. Its antigen is not known. The table came from immunoSEQ multiplex PCR; TCRdb's copy has only in-frame clones and leaves some out. The sample holds about 120,000 clones; around 85% are singletons and the top ten take 2% to 2.5%. Trimming at V came to 6 bases and at J to 5 bases, leaving 6 bases not matched to a gene. The CDR3 runs 13 residues. The record originates from a study of T cell responses to AZD1222 COVID-19 vaccine. On the study more broadly: Whether given at about 4 or about 12 weeks, second doses were pooled. Study-wide results and limits: Only after the peak T cell response were repertoires sampled. Seropositive at baseline were only a handful of AZD1222 recipients. The study found vaccine-associated CD4 TCRs spanning spike, dominant at 160-218 and 743-854.

Sequencing was performed on peripheral blood, taken on day 0 of AZD1222 vaccination. The source of this sequence is an adult in good health. The V and J genes are TRBV12-3 or TRBV12-4 and TRBJ2-5, with 7 positions matching TRBD2. The DNA for the CDR3 is TGTGCCAGCAGGGGAGGGAGAGGGGAGACCCAGTACTTC. This codes for CASRGGRGETQYF.